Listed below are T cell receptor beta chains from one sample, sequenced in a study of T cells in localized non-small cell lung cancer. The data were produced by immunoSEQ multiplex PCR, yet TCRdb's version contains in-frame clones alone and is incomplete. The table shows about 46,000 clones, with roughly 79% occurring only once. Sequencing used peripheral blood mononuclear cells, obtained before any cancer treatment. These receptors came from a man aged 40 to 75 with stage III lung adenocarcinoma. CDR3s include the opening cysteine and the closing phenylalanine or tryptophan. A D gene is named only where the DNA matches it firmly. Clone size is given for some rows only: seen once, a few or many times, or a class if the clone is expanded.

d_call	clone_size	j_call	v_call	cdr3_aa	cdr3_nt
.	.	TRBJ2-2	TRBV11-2	CASGQPTFLNTGELFF	TGTGCCAGCGGTCAACCGACGTTCCTAAACACCGGGGAGCTGTTTTTT
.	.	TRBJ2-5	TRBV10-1	CASSEGRYQETQYF	TGCGCCAGCAGTGAAGGAAGATACCAAGAGACCCAGTACTTC
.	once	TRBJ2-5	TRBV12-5	CASGLVEWAQETQYF	TGTGCTAGTGGTTTGGTCGAGTGGGCCCAAGAGACCCAGTACTTC
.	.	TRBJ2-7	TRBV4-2	CASSQGTVPYEQYF	TGTGCCAGCAGCCAAGGGACGGTGCCCTACGAGCAGTACTTC
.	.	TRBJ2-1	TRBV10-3	CAISESVYNEQFF	TGTGCCATCAGTGAGTCGGTCTACAATGAGCAGTTCTTC
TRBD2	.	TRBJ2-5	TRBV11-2	CASSLYKASGEETQYF	TGTGCCAGCAGCTTATACAAGGCTAGCGGGGAAGAGACCCAGTACTTC
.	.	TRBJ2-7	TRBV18	CASSPSSSIYEQYF	TGTGCCAGCTCACCCTCTAGCAGTATCTACGAGCAGTACTTC
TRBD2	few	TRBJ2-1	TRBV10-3	CATDSGGDYNEQFF	TGTGCCACCGATAGCGGGGGGGACTACAATGAGCAGTTCTTC
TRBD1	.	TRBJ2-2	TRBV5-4	CASSLTQGATGELFF	TGTGCCAGCAGCTTGACCCAGGGGGCAACCGGGGAGCTGTTTTTT
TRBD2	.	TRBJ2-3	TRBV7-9	CASSLGLAGYSDTQYF	TGTGCCAGCAGCTTAGGATTAGCGGGGTACTCAGATACGCAGTATTTT
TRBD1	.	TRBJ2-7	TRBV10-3	CAISENLQGGDEQYF	TGTGCCATCAGTGAAAACCTACAGGGGGGCGACGAGCAGTACTTC
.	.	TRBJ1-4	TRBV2	CASQGVGEKLFF	TGTGCCAGTCAGGGTGTGGGTGAAAAACTGTTTTTT
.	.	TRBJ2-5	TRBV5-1	CASSSLPPGGGGETQYF	TGCGCCAGCAGCTCATTGCCCCCAGGGGGGGGCGGAGAGACCCAGTACTTC
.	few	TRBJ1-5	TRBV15	CATSRGYNQPQHF	TGTGCCACCAGCAGAGGGTACAATCAGCCCCAGCATTTT
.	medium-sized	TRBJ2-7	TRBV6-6	CASSYGVGGSYEQYF	TGTGCCAGCAGTTATGGGGTAGGGGGATCCTACGAGCAGTACTTC
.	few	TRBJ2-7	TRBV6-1	CASSAQTSYEQYF	TGTGCCAGCAGTGCTCAGACTTCCTACGAGCAGTACTTC
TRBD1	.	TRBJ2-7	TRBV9	CASSAETGPYEQYF	TGTGCCAGCAGCGCTGAGACAGGGCCCTACGAGCAGTACTTC
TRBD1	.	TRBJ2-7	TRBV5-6	CASSPTGGRSYEQYF	TGTGCCAGCAGCCCGACAGGGGGTCGGTCCTACGAGCAGTACTTC
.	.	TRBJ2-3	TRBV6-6	CASSWLTDTQYF	TGTGCCAGCAGTTGGCTCACAGATACGCAGTATTTT
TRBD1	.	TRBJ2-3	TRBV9	CASSRQGAVADTQYF	TGTGCCAGCAGCAGACAGGGGGCCGTAGCAGATACGCAGTATTTT
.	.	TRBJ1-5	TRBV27	CASRDRDQPQHF	TGTGCCAGCAGGGACAGAGATCAGCCCCAGCATTTT
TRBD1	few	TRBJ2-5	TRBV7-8	CASSLGTVPPEETQYF	TGTGCCAGCAGCTTGGGGACAGTCCCACCCGAAGAGACCCAGTACTTC
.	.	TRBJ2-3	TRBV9	CASSDNLASSTDTQYF	TGTGCCAGCAGCGACAACCTAGCGTCTAGCACAGATACGCAGTATTTT
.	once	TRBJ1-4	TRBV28	CASSEPGDEKLFF	TGTGCCAGCAGTGAGCCTGGGGATGAAAAACTGTTTTTT
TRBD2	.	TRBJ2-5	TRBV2	CASSDLSGRETQYF	TGTGCCAGCAGTGATCTTAGCGGGAGGGAGACCCAGTACTTC
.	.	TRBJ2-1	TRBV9	CASSPGAGSYNEQFF	TGTGCCAGCAGCCCGGGGGCAGGGAGCTACAATGAGCAGTTCTTC
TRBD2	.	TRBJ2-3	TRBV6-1	CASSDPPSGVDTQYF	TGTGCCAGCAGTGATCCCCCTAGCGGGGTCGATACGCAGTATTTT
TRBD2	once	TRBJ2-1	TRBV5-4	CASSSLAGVYNEQFF	TGTGCCAGCAGCTCCCTAGCGGGGGTTTACAATGAGCAGTTCTTC
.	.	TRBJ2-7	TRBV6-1	CASSEGRGPVDEQYF	TGTGCCAGCAGTGAAGGTCGGGGGCCTGTCGACGAGCAGTACTTC
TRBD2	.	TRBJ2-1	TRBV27	CASSLGGGLFNEQFF	TGTGCCAGCAGTTTAGGGGGAGGGTTATTCAATGAGCAGTTCTTC
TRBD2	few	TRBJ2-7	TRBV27	CASSRASGGYSYEQYF	TGTGCCAGCAGTCGGGCTAGCGGGGGATATTCCTACGAGCAGTACTTC
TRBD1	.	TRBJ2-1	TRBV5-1	CASTLQGPYNEQFF	TGCGCCAGCACCTTACAGGGGCCCTACAATGAGCAGTTCTTC
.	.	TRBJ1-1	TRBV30	CAWSVGVNTEAFF	TGTGCCTGGAGTGTAGGGGTGAACACTGAAGCTTTCTTT
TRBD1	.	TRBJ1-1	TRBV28	CASSGIGTVMNTEAFF	TGTGCCAGCAGTGGTATCGGGACAGTTATGAACACTGAAGCTTTCTTT
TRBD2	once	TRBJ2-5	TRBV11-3	CASSLGLASGGSGETQYF	TGTGCCAGCAGCTTAGGGCTTGCTAGCGGGGGAAGCGGAGAGACCCAGTACTTC